Below are 30 T cell receptor beta chains sequenced from a single sample in a study of identical twins. TCRdb reanalysed the 5' RACE reads using MiXCR and keeps one entry per CDR3 protein. The top ten clones hold about 4.1% of a sample with about 240,000 distinct CDR3 sequences, over 9.5% of them seen once. These data were also reused for a study on yellow fever vaccine responses in identical twins.

The sequenced material came from memory (CD45RO+) T cells sorted from blood. These TCRs come from a woman under 30 in good health.

V and J are TRBV6-5 and TRBJ2-5; the D gene is possibly TRBD2 (5 bases). There are 14 residues in the CDR3. V lost 2 bases to trimming and J lost 1 base, with 8 bases between them. Germline loops: CDR1 MNHEY, CDR2 SVGAGI. The CDR3 region is CASSYGGFQETQYF. CDR3 nucleotide sequence: TGTGCCAGCAGTTACGGCGGGTTCCAAGAGACCCAGTACTTC.

The rearrangement uses TRBV5-1 and TRBJ1-1; 8 bases are shared with TRBD1. The germline gives CDR1 SGHRS, CDR2 YFSETQ. V lost 0 bases, J lost 4 bases, and 2 bases stayed unmatched. The CDR3 covers 14 residues. The CDR3 nucleotides are TGCGCCAGCAGCTTGGTCGACAGGGGCACTGAAGCTTTCTTT. It encodes CASSLVDRGTEAFF.

This clonotype was detected a few times. The chain links TRBV12-3 or TRBV12-4 to TRBJ2-1; D is perhaps TRBD1 or TRBD2 (7 bases each). There are 14 residues in the CDR3. V shed 3 bases and J shed 7 bases, with 13 bases lying between them. The CDR3 nucleotides are TGTGCCAGCAGTTTGAGGCAGGGGGGGAATGAGCAGTTCTTC. It specifies CASSLRQGGNEQFF.

This clonotype was counted only a few times. This chain joins TRBV20-1 and TRBJ2-7, with TRBD1 identical over 7 bases. The CDR3 runs 13 residues. Germline CDR1 reads DFQATT; CDR2 reads SNEGSKA (reference sequence). V trimming: 0 bases; J trimming: 8 bases; junction bases outside the gene matches: 7. Written as DNA, the CDR3 is TGCAGTGCTAGAGAGACGACAGGGAATAAGCAGTACTTC. The encoded protein is CSARETTGNKQYF.

The V and J genes are TRBV7-9 and TRBJ2-3; 8 bases fit TRBD2. With 4 bases clipped from V and 2 bases from J, the junction kept 8 bases outside the gene matches. The CDR3 totals 16 residues. Looked up from germline, CDR1 is SEHNR and CDR2 is FQNEAQ (reference sequence). CDR3 protein: CASSYLSGSPTDTQYF. CDR3 sequence (DNA): TGTGCCAGCAGCTACCTCAGCGGGAGCCCCACAGATACGCAGTATTTT. Full variable domain (missing parts from reference TRBV7-9 and TRBJ2-3): DTGVSQNPRHKITKRGQNVTFRCDPISEHNRLYWYRQTLGQGPEFLTYFQNEAQLEKSRLLSDRFSAERPKGSFSTLEIQRTEQGDSAMYLCASSYLSGSPTDTQYFGPGTRLTVL.

The CDR3 DNA reads as TGTGCCAGCAGACCAGACAGACTCTCCTACGAGCAGTACTTC. It is translated as CASRPDRLSYEQYF. The chain couples TRBV5-4 to TRBJ2-7, with a possible D match to TRBD1 (5 bases). Trimming cost V 5 bases and J 0 bases, with 12 bases left between them. Germline V gene data show CDR1 as SGHNT and CDR2 as YYREEE (reference sequence). The CDR3 totals 14 residues.

The rearrangement joins TRBV18 to TRBJ1-1; D might be TRBD1 (6 bases). Germline lookup yields CDR1 KGHSH and CDR2 LQKENI. The CDR3 extends over 13 amino acids. Trimming shortened V by 4 bases and J by 5 bases, and 11 bases separated the two germline ends. The CDR3 sequence: CASSQGEVTEAFF. The CDR3 DNA sequence: TGTGCCAGCTCACAGGGGGAGGTAACTGAAGCTTTCTTT.

This clonotype has a handful of counts. V is TRBV28 and J is TRBJ2-3, with a tentative D call TRBD1 (6 bases). V gave up 2 bases and J gave up 3 bases, with 21 bases separating them. The CDR3 contains 18 residues. Looked up from germline, CDR1 is MDHEN and CDR2 is SYDVKM. The CDR3 loop reads CASSLPYRWGQDTDTQYF. The CDR3 DNA reads TGTGCCAGCAGTTTACCTTACCGTTGGGGGCAGGATACAGATACGCAGTATTTT. The full variable domain, completed using reference TRBV28 and TRBJ2-3, is DVKVTQSSRYLVKRTGEKVFLECVQDMDHENMFWYRQDPGLGLRLIYFSYDVKMKEKGDIPEGYSVSREKKERFSLILESASTNQTSMYLCASSLPYRWGQDTDTQYFGPGTRLTVL.

In its sample, this clonotype was seen a few times. This rearrangement joins TRBV11-2 to TRBJ2-1; 8 nucleotides match TRBD2. The CDR3 length is 21 residues. CDR1 and CDR2 from the germline V gene are SGHAT and FQNNGV. After removal of 5 bases from V and 4 bases from J, the junction contained 25 bases not matched to a gene. CDR3 DNA: TGTGCCAGCAGCCGGGGGGGTGGCGGGATAATCGGCTCGGACTTTTACAATGAGCAGTTCTTC. Translated: CASSRGGGGIIGSDFYNEQFF.

The chain carries TRBV14 and TRBJ2-7; D unresolved. Trimming left V 4 bases short and J 1 base short, with 8 bases between. The CDR3 length is 13 residues. Germline-derived CDR1 and CDR2 are SGHDN and FVKESK. For the CDR3, the DNA is TGTGCCAGCAGCCCGACCGTGTCCTACGAGCAGTACTTC. Its protein is CASSPTVSYEQYF.

This clonotype was seen ten or more times. This chain uses TRBV20-1 with TRBJ2-3, with TRBD2 as a possible D gene (6 bases). The V and J ends lost 6 bases and 5 bases respectively, with 12 bases between them. The CDR3 extends over 12 amino acids. From germline, CDR1 is DFQATT and CDR2 SNEGSKA (reference sequence). CDR3 protein: CSAKRAGDTQYF. CDR3 DNA: TGCAGTGCCAAACGAGCGGGAGATACGCAGTATTTT.

This clonotype appeared a few times. The chain is built from TRBV19 and TRBJ2-1, with D unclear. The germline gives CDR1 LNHDA, CDR2 SQIVND (reference sequence). The CDR3 has 14 residues. V dropped 3 bases and J dropped 0 bases, with 6 bases sitting between them. The CDR3 loop is CASSIAVSYNEQFF. In DNA, the CDR3 is TGTGCCAGTAGTATTGCGGTCTCCTACAATGAGCAGTTCTTC.

This clonotype showed up many times. This chain's CDR3 is CASSQGGPELFF. CDR3 sequence (DNA): TGTGCCAGCAGCCAAGGGGGACCGGAGCTGTTTTTT. The chain is built from TRBV3-1 and TRBJ2-2; the D call may be TRBD1 or TRBD2 (5 bases each). With 1 base removed from V and 10 bases from J, the gap between germline ends came to 7 bases. This CDR3 comprises 12 residues. Germline V CDR1 and CDR2: LGHDT, YNNKEL (reference sequence). Supplemented by reference TRBV3-1 and TRBJ2-2, the full variable domain reads DTAVSQTPKYLVTQMGNDKSIKCEQNLGHDTMYWYKQDSKKFLKIMFSYNNKELIINETVPNRFSPKSPDKAHLNLHINSLELGDSAVYFCASSQGGPELFFGEGSRLTVL.

In this sample, this clonotype turned up many times. This chain joins TRBV3-1 and TRBJ1-2; the D is unclear. From germline, CDR1 is LGHDT and CDR2 YNNKEL (reference sequence). Trimming took off 0 bases at V and 8 bases at J, with 13 bases between the two ends. This CDR3 spans 14 amino acids. The CDR3 region has the DNA TGTGCCAGCAGCCAAGATTCAAGGGTAGGAGGCTACACCTTC. Its translation: CASSQDSRVGGYTF.

Only a few counts were recorded for this clonotype. The chain has TRBV10-3 and TRBJ2-3; 13 bases fit TRBD2. V dropped 6 bases and J dropped 5; count of bases not matched to a gene: 8. Looked up from germline, CDR1 is ENHRY and CDR2 is SYGVKD. The CDR3 consists of 16 residues. The CDR3 bases are TGTGCCATCAGCCGCACTAGCGGGAGGGCCGGAGATACGCAGTATTTT. Protein product: CAISRTSGRAGDTQYF.

The V gene is TRBV6-2 or TRBV6-3, the J gene TRBJ2-1; 13 bases match TRBD2. The CDR3 contains 14 residues. J lost 9 bases, V lost 6 bases, and 5 bases had no gene match. Germline V gene data show CDR1 as MNHEY and CDR2 as SVGEGT. The CDR3 coding sequence is TGTGCCAGCAGACTAGCGGGAGGGCCTCCTGAGCAGTTCTTC. This encodes CASRLAGGPPEQFF.

Many counts were recorded for this clonotype. At one boundary the junction diverges from the germline segment, which might be a read error. This chain uses TRBV27 with TRBJ2-7, with 8 bases aligning to TRBD2. Per the germline V gene, CDR1 is MNHEY and CDR2 is SMNVEV (reference sequence). CDR3 length: 14 residues. The CDR3 here is CASSPAGVAYEKYF. The CDR3 DNA follows: TGTGCCAGCAGTCCAGCGGGAGTCGCGTACGAGAAGTACTTC.

This clonotype was detected ten times or more. The chain carries TRBV5-1 and TRBJ2-7; no definite D call. Germline V lookup: CDR1 SGHRS, CDR2 YFSETQ. The CDR3 sequence is 13 residues long. The V gene lost 1 base and the J gene lost 0 bases, with 5 bases spanning the gap. In DNA, the CDR3 is TGCGCCAGCAGCTTGTATTACTCCTACGAGCAGTACTTC. Translated, it gives CASSLYYSYEQYF.

This clonotype appeared a few times. This chain uses TRBV20-1 with TRBJ1-1; TRBD1 agrees at 7 bases. Germline V gene data show CDR1 as DFQATT and CDR2 as SNEGSKA (reference sequence). This CDR3 is 12 amino acids long. Trimming cost V 3 bases and J 5 bases; bases outside gene matches: 3. DNA for the CDR3: TGCAGTGCTAGGCCAGGGGGGACTGAAGCTTTCTTT. Residues: CSARPGGTEAFF.

The V and J genes are TRBV4-3 and TRBJ2-1; 13 bases fit TRBD2. The V segment lost 1 base and the J segment 7 bases; nucleotides outside the gene matches: 7. The germline V gene has CDR1 LGHNA and CDR2 YSLEER. The CDR3 consists of 17 residues. CDR3 protein: CASSQGTSGSLWNEQFF. The CDR3 DNA is TGCGCCAGCAGCCAAGGGACTAGCGGGAGTTTGTGGAATGAGCAGTTCTTC.

This clonotype was found a few times. The J gene is TRBJ2-3, the V gene TRBV24-1; D is ambiguous. The CDR3 consists of 13 residues. V was pared by 4 bases and J by 7 bases, with 11 bases between. CDR1 is KGHDR and CDR2 is SFDVKD in the germline V gene. CDR3 amino acids: CATSDPDQYTQYF. DNA of the CDR3: TGTGCCACCAGTGACCCGGACCAATATACGCAGTATTTT.

This clonotype was counted a few times. The chain joins TRBV4-3 to TRBJ2-1; possibly TRBD2 for D (6 bases). The CDR3 is made up of 14 amino acids. The V gene lost 1 base and the J gene lost 4 bases, with 8 bases spanning the gap. Germline CDR1 reads LGHNA; CDR2 reads YSLEER. The CDR3: CASSQAGTYNEQFF. Written as DNA, the CDR3 is TGCGCCAGCAGCCAAGCAGGGACTTACAATGAGCAGTTCTTC.

This clonotype was counted many times. The V gene is TRBV15, the J gene TRBJ2-5, with D possibly TRBD1 on 6 matching bases. Trimming stripped 1 base from V and 5 bases from J, with 14 bases between. The CDR3 consists of 15 residues. Germline V lookup: CDR1 LNHNV, CDR2 YYDKDF (reference sequence). CDR3 nucleotide sequence: TGTGCCACCAGCAGAGGAACCGGACAGCCGGAGACCCAGTACTTC. As protein: CATSRGTGQPETQYF. Drawing the rest from reference TRBV15 and TRBJ2-5, the complete variable domain is DAMVIQNPRYQVTQFGKPVTLSCSQTLNHNVMYWYQQKSSQAPKLLFHYYDKDFNNEADTPDNFQSRRPNTSFCFLDIRSPGLGDTAMYLCATSRGTGQPETQYFGPGTRLLVL.

CDR3 DNA: TGTGCCAGCTCACCGTCCGGGACAGGGGGCTACGGGGAGCTGTTTTTT. Encoded protein: CASSPSGTGGYGELFF. The chain combines TRBV18 with TRBJ2-2; the match to TRBD1 covers 12 bases. CDR3 length: 16 amino acids. CDR1 and CDR2 (germline): KGHSH, LQKENI. V dropped 3 bases and J dropped 7; count of bases not matched to a gene: 6.

Ten or more counts support this clonotype. The chain uses TRBV15 and TRBJ2-2, with 7 bases aligning to TRBD1. This CDR3 region has 16 residues. The germline gives CDR1 LNHNV, CDR2 YYDKDF (reference sequence). V gave up 4 bases and J gave up 5 bases; unmatched junction bases: 10. CDR3 protein: CATSTRNLQGTGELFF. The CDR3 DNA sequence: TGTGCCACCAGCACAAGAAACCTACAGGGGACCGGGGAGCTGTTTTTT.

At least ten counts were recorded for this clonotype. The chain couples TRBV5-1 to TRBJ1-1; D is ambiguous. Looked up from germline, CDR1 is SGHRS and CDR2 is YFSETQ. The V and J ends lost 0 bases and 2 bases respectively, with 8 bases between them. CDR3 length: 14 residues. CDR3 DNA sequence: TGCGCCAGCAGCTTGGACTCCATAAACACTGAAGCTTTCTTT. Amino acid sequence: CASSLDSINTEAFF. The whole variable domain, filled in from reference TRBV5-1 and TRBJ1-1, reads KAGVTQTPRYLIKTRGQQVTLSCSPISGHRSVSWYQQTPGQGLQFLFEYFSETQRNKGNFPGRFSGRQFSNSRSEMNVSTLELGDSALYLCASSLDSINTEAFFGQGTRLTVV.

The chain recombines TRBV29-1 with TRBJ1-1; D is unresolved. Germline assignment: CDR1 SQVTM and CDR2 ANQGSEA. V lost 4 bases, J lost 1 base, and 10 bases lay in between. CDR3 size: 13 residues. CDR3 amino acids: CSVGGSRNTEAFF. The CDR3 nucleotides read TGCAGCGTTGGCGGGAGTAGGAACACTGAAGCTTTCTTT.

This clonotype was seen ten or more times. The chain uses TRBV12-3 or TRBV12-4 and TRBJ2-5; D might be TRBD1 (5 bases). Trimming shortened V by 4 bases and J by 0 bases, and 9 bases separated the two germline ends. This CDR3 spans 14 amino acids. The CDR3 is CASSWTSYQETQYF. CDR3 DNA: TGTGCCAGCAGTTGGACAAGCTACCAAGAGACCCAGTACTTC.

Ten or more counts support this clonotype. The chain is built from TRBV7-9 and TRBJ1-1, with D unresolved. This CDR3 comprises 13 residues. V dropped 3 bases and J dropped 6 bases, with 11 bases sitting between them. Per germline, CDR1 SEHNR and CDR2 FQNEAQ (reference sequence). CDR3 residues: CASSLDRVPEAFF. The CDR3 DNA sequence: TGTGCCAGCAGCTTGGACCGGGTACCTGAAGCTTTCTTT.

This clonotype was detected a few times. The chain carries TRBV7-8 and TRBJ2-5; maybe TRBD2 (6 bases). CDR1 is SGHVS, CDR2 FQNEAQ, per germline. Trimming cost V 4 bases and J 3 bases, with 6 bases left between them. The CDR3 extends over 12 amino acids. In DNA, the CDR3 is TGTGCCAGCAGCTCGGGAGAAGAGACCCAGTACTTC. Translation gives CASSSGEETQYF. Full variable domain (missing parts from reference TRBV7-8 and TRBJ2-5): GAGVSQSPRYKVAKRGQDVALRCDPISGHVSLFWYQQALGQGPEFLTYFQNEAQLDKSGLPSDRFFAERPEGSVSTLKIQRTQQEDSAVYLCASSSGEETQYFGPGTRLLVL.